Sequencing of this T cell receptor beta chain was carried out in a study of neurological immune-mediated disorders. This clonotype has ten or more counts. Germline V gene data show CDR1 as LNHDA and CDR2 as SQIVND (reference sequence). The CDR3 loop spans 14 amino acids. The ends were cut back, 3 bases at V and 2 bases at J, with 10 bases in the middle. TCRdb re-derived calls from the 5' RACE reads in MiXCR, one entry per CDR3 protein. The repertoire holds 80,000 or so distinct CDR3 sequences, with about 9.5% as singletons. The rearrangement links TRBV19 to TRBJ1-1; D ambiguous. The clonotype originates from a middle-aged man in good health. The sequenced sample was PBMCs. CDR3 in DNA: TGTGCCAGTAGTATTCTGAAGGGAAACACTGAAGCTTTCTTT. Protein: CASSILKGNTEAFF.